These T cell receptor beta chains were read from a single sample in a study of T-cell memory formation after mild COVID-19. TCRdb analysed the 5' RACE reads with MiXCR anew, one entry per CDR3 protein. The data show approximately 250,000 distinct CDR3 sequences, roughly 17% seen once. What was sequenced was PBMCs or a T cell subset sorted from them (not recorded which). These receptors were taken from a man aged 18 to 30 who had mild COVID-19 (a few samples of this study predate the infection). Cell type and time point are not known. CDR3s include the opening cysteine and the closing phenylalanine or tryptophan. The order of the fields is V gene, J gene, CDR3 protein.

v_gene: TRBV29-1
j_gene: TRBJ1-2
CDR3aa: CSVGGLTGIYGYTF

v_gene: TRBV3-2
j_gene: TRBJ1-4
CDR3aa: CASSHWTLRTGFNEKLFF

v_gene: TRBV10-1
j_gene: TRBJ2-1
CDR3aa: CASSANLQGSSYNEQFF

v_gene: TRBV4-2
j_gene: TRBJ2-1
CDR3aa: CASSQVSSRQDNEQFF

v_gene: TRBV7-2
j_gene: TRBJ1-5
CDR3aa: CASSFHSGPYSNQPQHF

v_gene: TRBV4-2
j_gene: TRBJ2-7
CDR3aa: CASSRGLAGGPQDYEQYF

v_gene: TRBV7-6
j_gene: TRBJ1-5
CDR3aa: CASSLGPLERPQHF

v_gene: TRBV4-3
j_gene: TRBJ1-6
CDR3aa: CASSQVDDRAVVSPLHF

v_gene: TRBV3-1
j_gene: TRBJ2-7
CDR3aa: CASSQVNEQYF

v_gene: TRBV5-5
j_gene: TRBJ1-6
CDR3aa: CASSLETSSYNSPLHF

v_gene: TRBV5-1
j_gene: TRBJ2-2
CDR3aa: CASSLQVASDTGELFF